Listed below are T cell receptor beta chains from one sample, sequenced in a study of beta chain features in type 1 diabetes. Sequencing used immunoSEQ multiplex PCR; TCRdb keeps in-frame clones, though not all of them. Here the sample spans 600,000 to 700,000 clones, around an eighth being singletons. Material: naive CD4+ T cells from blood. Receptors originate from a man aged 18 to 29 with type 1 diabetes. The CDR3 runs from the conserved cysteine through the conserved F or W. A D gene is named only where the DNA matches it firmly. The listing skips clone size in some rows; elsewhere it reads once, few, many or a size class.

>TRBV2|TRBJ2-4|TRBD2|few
TGTGCCAGCGAGGTCGGGGGGTACACGGTAGTCAAAAACATTCAGTACTTC
CASEVGGYTVVKNIQYF
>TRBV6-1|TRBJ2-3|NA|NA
TGTGCCAGCAGTGCCGGGGTGTTCTCTAGCACAGATACGCAGTATTTT
CASSAGVFSSTDTQYF
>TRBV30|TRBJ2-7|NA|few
TGTGCCTGGAGGAAGGGCGAATTTGGCTACGAGCAGTACTTC
CAWRKGEFGYEQYF
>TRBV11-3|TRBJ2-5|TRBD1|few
TGTGCCAGCAGCCAACTCGGACAGGTGGAGACCCAGTACTTC
CASSQLGQVETQYF
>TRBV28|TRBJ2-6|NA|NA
TGTGCCAGCAGTTCCTCTTGGGCAGGCAGCTCTGGGGCCAACGTCCTGACTTTC
CASSSSWAGSSGANVLTF
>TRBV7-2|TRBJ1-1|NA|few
TGTGCCAGCAGCCGTGGGACTAATCGAGGGACTGAAGCTTTCTTT
CASSRGTNRGTEAFF
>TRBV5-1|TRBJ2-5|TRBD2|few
TGCGCCAGCAGCTTGGCGGAAGCGGGGGGACAAGAGACCCAGTACTTC
CASSLAEAGGQETQYF
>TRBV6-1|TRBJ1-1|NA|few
TGTGCCAGCAGTGAAAAAGGGGGGAACACTGAAGCTTTCTTT
CASSEKGGNTEAFF
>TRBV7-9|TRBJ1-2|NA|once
TGTGCCAGCAGCGCCCTCCCCGAAGGTTTGCACTATGGCTACACCTTC
CASSALPEGLHYGYTF
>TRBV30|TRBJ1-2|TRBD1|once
TGTGCCTGGACTAATATTGGGACAGCGGGGGGCTACACCTTC
CAWTNIGTAGGYTF
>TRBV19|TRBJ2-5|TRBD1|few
TGTGCCAGTAGTACCCTAGGACAGGGATACCAAGAGACCCAGTACTTC
CASSTLGQGYQETQYF
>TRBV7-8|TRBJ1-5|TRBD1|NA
TGTGCCAGCAGCACATACTGGACAGGGGATAGCAATCAGCCCCAGCATTTT
CASSTYWTGDSNQPQHF
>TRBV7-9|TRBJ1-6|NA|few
TGTGCCAGCAGCTTAATTAGTCAGTATGATTCACCCCTCCACTTT
CASSLISQYDSPLHF
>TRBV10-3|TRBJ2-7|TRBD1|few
TGTGCCGGTGCCGGGACAGTTAACTACGAGCAGTACTTC
CAGAGTVNYEQYF
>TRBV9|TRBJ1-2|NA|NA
TGTGCCAGCAGCGTGAACTTAGCGGGAGGCTACACCTTC
CASSVNLAGGYTF